This T cell receptor beta chain was found in a study of beta chain features in type 1 diabetes. Study-wide results and caveats: Shorter TCRB CDR3s, moderately but significantly so, marked every one of the four CD4+ subsets in Type 1 diabetes patients.

Sequencing targeted expressed TCRB transcripts, as all isolated RNA had been reverse transcribed. Assay: immunoSEQ multiplex PCR; the TCRdb copy retains only in-frame clones and omits some. The sample has about 140,000 clones, about 9.4% seen once. The length of the CDR3 is 17 residues. CDR1 LGHNA and CDR2 YNFKEQ come from the germline V gene. J lost 0 bases, V lost 5 bases, and 6 bases had no gene match. This clone was found a few times. Antigen specificity is unknown. The sequenced sample consisted of naive CD4+ T cells from blood. The V gene is TRBV4-2, the J gene TRBJ2-3; TRBD2 matches at 12 bases. This TCR was sampled from a young man in good health. CDR3 nucleotide sequence: TGTGCCAGCAGCTCCTCCGGGACTAGCGGGAGCACAGATACGCAGTATTTT. Protein product: CASSSSGTSGSTDTQYF.